This T cell receptor beta chain appears in the sequencing data of a study of T cell responses to AZD1222 COVID-19 vaccine (dated by TCRdb to about 2021). The study in broad terms: A total of 230 to 250 trial participants underwent TCR sequencing, of whom some 210 received two doses of AZD1222 and around 25 received two doses of the MenACWY control vaccine. Trial participants were enrolled by age into subgroups of 18-55, 56-69 and 70-plus years, and roughly 150, 30 and 60 TCR-sequenced participants, respectively, were included in these subgroups.

The sample's time point label, in plain terms: baseline before first vaccination. The label giving this sample's treatment or condition can be read as: meningococcal conjugate vaccine given as trial control. Vaccinee samples came from UK trials COV001 and COV002, including a single-blind randomized controlled phase 2/3 trial of AZD1222 (ChAdOx1 nCoV-19) in healthy adults. For TCRbeta chain sequencing, PBMC samples were collected from trial participants at day 0 and at day 28 after the second dose. Germline trimming: 4 bases from V, 5 bases from J; junction bases outside gene matches: 17. Taken from cysteine to phenylalanine, the CDR3 has 20 residues. Only the CDR3 DNA is retained, 60 bases long and in frame from the first base. The germline V gene encodes CDR1 LNHDA and CDR2 SQIVND (reference sequence). About this clone itself: This receptor's antigen is unknown. No per-base quality is available; no much larger clone lies one base away.

The CDR3 regions of human TCRbeta chains were analyzed by immunosequencing. Turning to the authors' computational methods: Repertoire TCRs were matched against a reference library of SARS-CoV-2-specific TCRs generated with the MIRA antigen-specificity platform. Breadth was defined as the fraction of unique TCRs that were SARS-CoV-2-associated. Depth was defined as the fraction of total T cells that were SARS-CoV-2-associated. Using the MIRA data, every spike-specific TCR was mapped to the spike region that the TCR reacted to and assigned to either a CD4 or a CD8 class. Log10-transformed breadth and depth values were compared by one-way ANOVA with Sidak's multiple comparisons tests. Entries here come from immuneACCESS through TCRdb and include only in-frame sequences with V and J called. Some clones fail to appear in such tables; in the studies checked, an unresolved V gene covers under half of the shortfall, and the cause of the remainder is unknown. V and J calls and clone size are copied from that table; D and trimming were computed from the DNA. The table for this sample lists 150,000 to 180,000 clones; 85% to 90% of them were counted only once. Under 7% of the sample is held by the ten biggest clonotypes.

Findings and caveats that apply to the study as a whole: After two AZD1222 doses, spike-specific TCR breadth and depth were significantly higher than at day 0 and than in MenACWY recipients. No day 14 peak-response samples were available, so repertoires were characterized only after the peak T cell response. Participants were mostly white British, with more females than males. The authors suggested clonal diversity may have been underestimated. Vaccine-associated CD4 TCRs spanned the whole spike protein, with dominant responses in regions 160-218 and 743-854. Conclusions about previously exposed vaccinees are limited, since just 6 or 7 AZD1222 recipients were seropositive for SARS-CoV-2 at baseline. The 56-69-year group was small, and its depth increase did not reach significance, likely because of low power. Reportedly, close to half of the unique spike-specific TCRs recognized epitopes lying outside the regions that are mutated in the B.1.351 and B.1.1.7 variants.

This receptor was obtained from an adult in good health. The sequencing used peripheral blood, collected on day 0 of MenACWY control vaccination. In this chain, TRBV19 is recombined with TRBJ2-5, with 15 bases in between that match TRBD2. CDR3 loop: CASSTEIGTSGRRTGETQYF. The sequenced DNA is TGTGCCAGTAGTACTGAAATAGGGACTAGCGGGAGGCGAACGGGGGAGACCCAGTACTTC.